The present entry profiles one T cell receptor beta chain with its context. In germline, CDR1 is PRHDT, CDR2 FYEKMQ (reference sequence). CDR3 length: 15 amino acids. The trim removed 1 base at V and 4 bases at J, leaving 2 bases unmatched. The sample is drawn from a study of blood T cell repertoires in COVID-19. At the level of the study: The study drew acute and convalescent COVID-19 samples from the United States, Italy and Spain. Sample material is recorded as cDNA or gDNA derived from T cells, B-cell-depleted T cells, or PBMCs.

Authors' processing steps: Reference gene primers were amplified, and this amplification served to estimate nucleated cell counts. Sequenced by immunoSEQ multiplex PCR; TCRdb stores in-frame clones only, minus some. V and J calls plus clone size are reproduced from that table; the DNA served to infer D and trimming. The sample shows more than 350,000 clones, more than 70% of them seen only once. Those who participated ranged in age from about 18 to 89 years and resided in around 22 US areas. The chain couples TRBV13 to TRBJ2-1; the match to TRBD2 covers 9 bases. The TCR was taken from a woman aged 18-30 years who had been exposed to COVID-19. The sample was PBMCs or T cells enriched from blood (not recorded which). The CDR3 is CASSLETSGYNEQFF. CDR3 DNA sequence: TGTGCCAGCAGCTTAGAGACTAGCGGATACAATGAGCAGTTCTTC.